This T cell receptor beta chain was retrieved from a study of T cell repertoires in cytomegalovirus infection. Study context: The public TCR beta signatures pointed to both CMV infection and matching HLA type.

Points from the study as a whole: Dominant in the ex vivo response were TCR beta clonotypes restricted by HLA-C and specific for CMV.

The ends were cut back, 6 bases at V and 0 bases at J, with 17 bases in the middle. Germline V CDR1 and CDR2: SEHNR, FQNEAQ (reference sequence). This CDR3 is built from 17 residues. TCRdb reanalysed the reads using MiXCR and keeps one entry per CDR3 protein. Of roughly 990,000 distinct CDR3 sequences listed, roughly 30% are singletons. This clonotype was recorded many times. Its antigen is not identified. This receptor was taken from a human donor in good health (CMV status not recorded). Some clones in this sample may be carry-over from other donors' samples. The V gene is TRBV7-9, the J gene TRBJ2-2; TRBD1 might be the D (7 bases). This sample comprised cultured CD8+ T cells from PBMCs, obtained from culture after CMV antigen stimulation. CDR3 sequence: CASSSGQVRSNTGELFF. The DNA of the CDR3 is TGTGCCAGCAGTAGCGGACAGGTTCGGTCGAACACCGGGGAGCTGTTTTTT. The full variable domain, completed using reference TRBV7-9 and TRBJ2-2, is DTGVSQNPRHKITKRGQNVTFRCDPISEHNRLYWYRQTLGQGPEFLTYFQNEAQLEKSRLLSDRFSAERPKGSFSTLEIQRTEQGDSAMYLCASSSGQVRSNTGELFFGEGSRLTVL.